The present entry profiles one T cell receptor beta chain with its context. This CDR3 region has 15 residues. The germline gives CDR1 PRHDT, CDR2 FYEKMQ (reference sequence). The junction had 10 bases not matched to a gene; V was cut back by 5 bases and J by 6 bases. This record comes from a study of T cell changes during pregnancy in multiple sclerosis. Here immunoSEQ multiplex PCR was the method, and the copy in TCRdb shows in-frame clones only, minus some. The table has 65,000 to 95,000 clones, approximately 90% seen once; the top ten hold approximately 2%. The receptor was isolated from a female donor with multiple sclerosis, enrolled in a pregnancy study. The V and J genes are TRBV13 and TRBJ1-1; the match to TRBD1 covers 9 bases. Sequences were derived from peripheral blood, sampled before pregnancy. CDR3 amino acids: CASSPPGTGRAEAFF. The CDR3 coding sequence is TGTGCCAGCAGCCCCCCCGGGACAGGGCGCGCTGAAGCTTTCTTT.